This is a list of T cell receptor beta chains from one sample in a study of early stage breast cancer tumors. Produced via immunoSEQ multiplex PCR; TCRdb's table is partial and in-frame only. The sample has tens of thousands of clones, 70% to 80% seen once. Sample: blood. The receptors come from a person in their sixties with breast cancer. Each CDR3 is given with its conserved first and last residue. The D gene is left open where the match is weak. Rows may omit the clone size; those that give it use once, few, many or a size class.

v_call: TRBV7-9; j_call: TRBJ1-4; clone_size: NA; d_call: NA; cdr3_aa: CASSRGRGQANEKLFF; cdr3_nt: TGTGCCAGCAGCCGCGGTCGGGGCCAGGCTAATGAAAAACTGTTTTTT
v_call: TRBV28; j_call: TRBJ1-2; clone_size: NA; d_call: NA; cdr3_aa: CASSFSGYGYTF; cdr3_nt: TGTGCCAGCAGCTTTTCAGGGTATGGCTACACCTTC
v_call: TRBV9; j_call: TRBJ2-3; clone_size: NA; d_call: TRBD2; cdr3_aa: CASSQSAGSGTDTQYF; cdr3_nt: TGTGCCAGCAGCCAGTCAGCGGGGAGCGGCACAGATACGCAGTATTTT
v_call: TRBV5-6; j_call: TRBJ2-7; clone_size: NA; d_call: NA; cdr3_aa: CASSFRREQYF; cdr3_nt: TGTGCCAGCAGCTTCAGACGCGAGCAGTACTTC
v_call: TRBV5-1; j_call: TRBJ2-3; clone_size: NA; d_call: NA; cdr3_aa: CASSVQGEDTQYF; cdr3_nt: TGCGCCAGCAGCGTGCAGGGTGAAGATACGCAGTATTTT
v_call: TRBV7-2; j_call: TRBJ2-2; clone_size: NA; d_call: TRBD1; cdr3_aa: CASSLGDRQNTGELFF; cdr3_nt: TGTGCCAGCAGCTTAGGGGACAGACAGAACACCGGGGAGCTGTTTTTT
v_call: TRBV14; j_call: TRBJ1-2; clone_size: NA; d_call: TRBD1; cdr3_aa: CASSQDPLRDRDDYGYTF; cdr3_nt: TGTGCCAGCAGCCAAGACCCCCTCCGGGACAGGGACGACTATGGCTACACCTTC
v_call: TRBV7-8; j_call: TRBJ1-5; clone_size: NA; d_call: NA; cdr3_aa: CASSLDTKGQPQHF; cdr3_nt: TGTGCCAGCAGCTTAGACACAAAAGGTCAGCCCCAGCATTTT
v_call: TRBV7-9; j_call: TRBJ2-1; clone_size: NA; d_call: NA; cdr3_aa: CASLRWDGTSNEQFF; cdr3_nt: TGTGCCAGCTTAAGGTGGGACGGGACCTCAAATGAGCAGTTCTTC
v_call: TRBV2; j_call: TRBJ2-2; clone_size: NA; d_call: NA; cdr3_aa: CASGLGTGELFF; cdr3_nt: TGTGCCAGCGGTCTAGGGACCGGGGAGCTGTTTTTT
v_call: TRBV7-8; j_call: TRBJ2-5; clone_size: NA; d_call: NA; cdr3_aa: CASSFQPRAQETQYF; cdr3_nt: TGTGCCAGCAGCTTCCAGCCCAGGGCACAAGAGACCCAGTACTTC
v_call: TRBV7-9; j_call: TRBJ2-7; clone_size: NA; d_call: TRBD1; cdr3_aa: CASSRPGQGQEQYF; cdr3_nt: TGTGCCAGCAGTAGACCGGGACAGGGGCAAGAGCAGTACTTC
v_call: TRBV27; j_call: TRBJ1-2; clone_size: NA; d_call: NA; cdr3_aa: CASSFGGSLRDRYGYTF; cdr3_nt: TGTGCCAGCAGTTTCGGGGGGTCCTTACGGGACCGTTATGGCTACACCTTC
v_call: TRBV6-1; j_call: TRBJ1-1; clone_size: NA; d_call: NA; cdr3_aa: CASGSGARNTEAFF; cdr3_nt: TGTGCCAGCGGGTCGGGGGCGCGGAACACTGAAGCTTTCTTT
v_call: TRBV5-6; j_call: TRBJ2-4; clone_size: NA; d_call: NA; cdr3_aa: CASSPGRAKNIQYF; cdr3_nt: TGTGCCAGCAGCCCGGGCAGGGCCAAAAACATTCAGTACTTC
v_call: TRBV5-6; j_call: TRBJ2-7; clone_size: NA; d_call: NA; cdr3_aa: CASSRPGSPYGQYF; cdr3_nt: TGTGCCAGCAGCCGCCCGGGCAGCCCTTACGGGCAGTACTTC
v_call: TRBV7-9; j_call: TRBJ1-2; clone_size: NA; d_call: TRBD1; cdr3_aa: CASSPRDRADDGYGYTF; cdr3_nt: TGTGCCAGCAGTCCCCGGGACAGGGCGGACGACGGCTATGGCTACACCTTC
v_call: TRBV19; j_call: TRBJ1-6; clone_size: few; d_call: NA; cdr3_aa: CASSVGGRSNSPLHF; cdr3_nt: TGTGCCAGTAGTGTGGGGGGCCGGAGTAATTCACCCCTCCACTTT